This T cell receptor (beta chain) stems from a study of blood T cell repertoires in COVID-19. As for the study in general: The United States, Italy and Spain were the sources of the acute and convalescent COVID-19 samples.

V was clipped by 0 bases and J by 6 bases, with 7 bases between them. Looked up from germline, CDR1 is SGHRS and CDR2 is YFSETQ. The CDR3 runs to 12 residues. As processed by the authors: How many nucleated cells were present was estimated from reference gene primer amplification. Here immunoSEQ multiplex PCR was the method, and the copy in TCRdb shows in-frame clones only, minus some. That table is the source of V, J and clone size, and D and trimming were worked out from the DNA. This sample yields 200,000 to 250,000 clones, of which approximately 82% are seen a single time; around 2.6% belongs to the top ten.

Sequenced: peripheral blood. The source is a woman aged 70-85 years with active or convalescent COVID-19. V is TRBV5-1 and J is TRBJ2-7; D may be TRBD2 (5 bases). The DNA for the CDR3 is TGCGCCAGCAGCTTGGGGGAGAGCGAGCAGTACTTC. Protein sequence: CASSLGESEQYF.